This passage covers 12 T cell receptor beta chains from one sample sequenced in a study of cytomegalovirus exposure and HLA in healthy donors. Primers included in the PCR were 60 Vbeta and 13 Jbeta primers. The protocol was immunoSEQ multiplex PCR, while the TCRdb copy is restricted to in-frame clones and leaves out a portion. The sample lists 90,000 to 100,000 clones; over 60% were seen once. The source material was PBMCs. These receptors were obtained from a female donor in good health and CMV-seronegative.

CDR3 sequence reads: CASSLGWSYGYTF. The CDR3 nucleotides read TGTGCCAGCAGCTTGGGGTGGAGTTATGGCTACACCTTC. The chain employs TRBV5-6 and TRBJ1-2; D gene uncertain. Germline-derived CDR1 and CDR2 are SGHDT and YYEEEE. The CDR3 consists of 13 residues. V shed 0 bases and J shed 5 bases, with 8 bases lying between them.

CDR3 region: CASSIHSRRGELFF. In DNA, the CDR3 is TGTGCCAGCAGTATACACAGCAGGAGGGGGGAGCTGTTTTTT. The J gene is TRBJ2-2, the V gene TRBV25-1; D may be TRBD2 (5 bases). This CDR3 contains 14 residues. Trimming shortened V by 5 bases and J by 8 bases, and 15 bases separated the two germline ends. Germline loops: CDR1 MGHDK, CDR2 SYGVNS.

The table lists this clone with a count of one. The V call is TRBV25-1, the J call TRBJ2-2; 8 positions agree with TRBD1. CDR3 length: 14 residues. The germline gives CDR1 MGHDK, CDR2 SYGVNS. Losses at the gene ends were 7 bases for V and 5 bases for J; bases not matched to a gene: 6. CDR3 in DNA: TGTGCCAGCACCCTGACAGGGGTGACCGGGGAGCTGTTTTTT. The encoded protein is CASTLTGVTGELFF.

The genes are TRBV29-1 and TRBJ2-7; the match to TRBD2 covers 10 bases. Germline V gene sequence: CDR1 SQVTM, CDR2 ANQGSEA. CDR3 length equals 15 residues. The V gene end was trimmed by 3 bases and the J gene end by 2 bases; junction bases not matched to a gene: 7. Here the CDR3 reads CSVEGTSERPYEQYF. The CDR3 DNA reads TGCAGCGTTGAGGGGACTAGCGAGAGGCCCTACGAGCAGTACTTC.

V and J are TRBV9 and TRBJ2-1, with 12 bases identical to TRBD1. The trim removed 1 base at V and 10 bases at J, leaving 9 bases unmatched. The CDR3 is 16 residues long. Looked up from germline, CDR1 is SGDLS and CDR2 is YYNGEE. CDR3: CASSVRPGTGGTEQFF. The CDR3 nucleotides are TGTGCCAGCAGCGTACGTCCCGGGACAGGGGGCACCGAGCAGTTCTTC.

The J gene is TRBJ2-5, the V gene TRBV4-2; TRBD1 agrees at 9 bases. CDR1 is LGHNA, CDR2 YNFKEQ, per germline. The CDR3 is 17 residues long. J lost 5 bases, V lost 2 bases, and 12 bases had no gene match. CDR3 sequence reads: CASSQRRPGQGPETQYF. As DNA, the CDR3 is TGTGCCAGCAGCCAACGAAGGCCGGGACAGGGACCTGAGACCCAGTACTTC.

The chain uses TRBV15 and TRBJ2-7; D might be TRBD1 (5 bases). V was pared by 5 bases and J by 0 bases, with 14 bases between. This CDR3 spans 15 amino acids. Germline CDR1 is LNHNV and CDR2 is YYDKDF (reference sequence). The CDR3 bases are TGTGCCACCAGCCCCCGGTTAGGGGACTCCTACGAGCAGTACTTC. Translated: CATSPRLGDSYEQYF. Full variable domain (rest looked up from reference TRBV15 and TRBJ2-7): DAMVIQNPRYQVTQFGKPVTLSCSQTLNHNVMYWYQQKSSQAPKLLFHYYDKDFNNEADTPDNFQSRRPNTSFCFLDIRSPGLGDTAMYLCATSPRLGDSYEQYFGPGTRLTVT.

The gene calls are TRBV19 and TRBJ2-1; 7 nucleotides line up with TRBD2. CDR3 length equals 17 residues. Germline lookup yields CDR1 LNHDA and CDR2 SQIVND (reference sequence). V lost 0 bases, J lost 8 bases, and 13 bases stayed unmatched. The CDR3 region has the DNA TGTGCCAGTAGTATAGATCTAGCGGAGACTTTCGTAGATGAGCAGTTCTTC. It specifies CASSIDLAETFVDEQFF.

The chain recombines TRBV13 with TRBJ2-1; TRBD2 agrees at 12 bases. The J segment lost 4 bases and the V segment lost 4 bases, leaving 20 bases of the junction unmatched. The CDR3 loop spans 21 amino acids. Germline V CDR1 and CDR2: PRHDT, FYEKMQ (reference sequence). Here the CDR3 reads CASSSPPGLAGFRLPYNEQFF. The CDR3 bases are TGTGCCAGCAGCTCGCCACCCGGACTAGCGGGATTCCGGCTCCCATACAATGAGCAGTTCTTC.

The chain uses TRBV4-2 and TRBJ2-5; 9 bases align to TRBD2. The CDR3 is 20 amino acids. J was trimmed by 2 bases and V by 1 base; bases with no gene match: 17. Germline CDR1 LGHNA, CDR2 YNFKEQ. For the CDR3, the DNA is TGTGCCAGCAGCCAAGGGGACTCGTTATGGTTAGCGGGGGAACAAGAGACCCAGTACTTC. Its protein product is CASSQGDSLWLAGEQETQYF.

V is TRBV5-1 and J is TRBJ2-7; D perhaps matches TRBD1 (6 bases). With 0 bases removed from V and 9 bases from J, the gap between germline ends came to 16 bases. Germline values: CDR1 SGHRS, CDR2 YFSETQ. CDR3 length equals 14 residues. CDR3 sequence reads: CASSLEGSADRQYF. In DNA form, the CDR3 reads TGCGCCAGCAGCTTGGAGGGGAGTGCGGACAGGCAGTACTTC.

The CDR3, as DNA: TGTGCCAGCAGTTACGGGCAGGTCAACGAGCAGTTCTTC. It codes for CASSYGQVNEQFF. The genes are TRBV6-6 and TRBJ2-1; the D is unclear. The germline gives CDR1 MNHNY, CDR2 SVGAGI (reference sequence). CDR3 size: 13 residues. V was clipped by 2 bases and J by 10 bases, with 12 bases between them.